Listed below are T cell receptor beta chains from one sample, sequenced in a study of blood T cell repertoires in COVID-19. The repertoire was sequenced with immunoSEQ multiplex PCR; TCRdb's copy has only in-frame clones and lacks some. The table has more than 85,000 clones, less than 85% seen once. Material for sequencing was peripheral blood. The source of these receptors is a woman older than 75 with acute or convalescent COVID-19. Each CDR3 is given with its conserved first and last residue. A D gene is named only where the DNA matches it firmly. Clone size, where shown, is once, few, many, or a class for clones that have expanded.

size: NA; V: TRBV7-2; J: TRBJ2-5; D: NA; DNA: TGTGCCAGCAGCTTGTACGGCGAGGCCGGAGAGACCCAGTACTTC; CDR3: CASSLYGEAGETQYF
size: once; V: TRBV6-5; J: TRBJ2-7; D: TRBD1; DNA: TGTGCCAGCAGTTACCCAAGGGGGACAGGGGGCGGCGAGCAGTACTTC; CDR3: CASSYPRGTGGGEQYF
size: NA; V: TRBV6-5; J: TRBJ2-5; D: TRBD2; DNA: TGTGCCAGCAGTTACGGTGCGGGGGGAGGGGAAGAGACCCAGTACTTC; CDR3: CASSYGAGGGEETQYF
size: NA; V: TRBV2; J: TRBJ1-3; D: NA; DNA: TGTGCCAGCTTTGACAGGTTGACAAACACCATATATTTT; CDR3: CASFDRLTNTIYF
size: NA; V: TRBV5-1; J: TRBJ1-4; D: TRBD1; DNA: TGCGCCAGCAGCTCGGGACAGTCAAGGGAAAAACTGTTTTTT; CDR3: CASSSGQSREKLFF
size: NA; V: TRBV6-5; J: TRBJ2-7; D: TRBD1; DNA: TGTGCCAGCAGTCGGGACAGGGGTTTGTCTCGCGAGCAGTACTTC; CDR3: CASSRDRGLSREQYF
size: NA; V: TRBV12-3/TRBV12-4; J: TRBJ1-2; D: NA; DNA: TGTGCCAGCAGAACGGTCGGGGTAGATGGCTACACCTTC; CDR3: CASRTVGVDGYTF
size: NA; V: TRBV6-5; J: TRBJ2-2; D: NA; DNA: TGTGCCAGCAGTCCTACCGGGGTCACCGGGGAGCTGTTTTTT; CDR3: CASSPTGVTGELFF
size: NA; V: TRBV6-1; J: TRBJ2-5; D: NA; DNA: TGTGCCAGCGTAGGAGGGCTTGGCGAGACCCAGTACTTC; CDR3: CASVGGLGETQYF
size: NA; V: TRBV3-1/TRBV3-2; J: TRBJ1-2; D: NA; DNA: TGTGCCAGCAGCCCGAGAGGGTACTATGGCTACACCTTC; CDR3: CASSPRGYYGYTF
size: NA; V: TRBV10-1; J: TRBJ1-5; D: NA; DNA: TGCGCCAGCAGTGAGGGGCCATATCAGCCCCAGCATTTT; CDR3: CASSEGPYQPQHF
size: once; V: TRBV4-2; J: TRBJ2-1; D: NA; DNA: TGTGCCAGCAGCCAAGCTGTGTACAATGAGCAGTTCTTC; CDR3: CASSQAVYNEQFF
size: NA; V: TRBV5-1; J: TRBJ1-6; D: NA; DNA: TGCGCCAGCCTTAATACAGGGAATTCACCCCTCCACTTT; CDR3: CASLNTGNSPLHF
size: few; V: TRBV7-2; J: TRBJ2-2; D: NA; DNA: TGTGCCAGCAGCTGGGGCCGCTCCGGGGAGCTGTTTTTT; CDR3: CASSWGRSGELFF
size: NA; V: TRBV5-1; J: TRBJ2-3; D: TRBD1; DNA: TGCGCCAGCAGCTTGGGACAGGGGGGTACAGATACGCAGTATTTT; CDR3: CASSLGQGGTDTQYF
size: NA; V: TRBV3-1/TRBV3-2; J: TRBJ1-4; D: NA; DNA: TGTGCCAGCAGCCAAGCATCCCGCAGTCATGAAAAACTGTTTTTT; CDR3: CASSQASRSHEKLFF
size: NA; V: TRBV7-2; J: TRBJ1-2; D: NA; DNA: TGTGCCAGCAGCCCCGCCGGGTCCCAGTATGGCTACACCTTC; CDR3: CASSPAGSQYGYTF
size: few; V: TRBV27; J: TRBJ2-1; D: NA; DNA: TGTGCCAGCACCCCCAAACGAGGGAATGAGCAGTTCTTC; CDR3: CASTPKRGNEQFF
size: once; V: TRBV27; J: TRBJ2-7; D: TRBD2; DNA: TGTGCCAGCAGTTTAATTAGCGGGAGAGGTGGCGAGCAGTACTTC; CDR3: CASSLISGRGGEQYF
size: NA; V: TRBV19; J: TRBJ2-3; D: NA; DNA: TGTGCCAGTAGTATTCAGGGAAGCACAGATACGCAGTATTTT; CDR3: CASSIQGSTDTQYF
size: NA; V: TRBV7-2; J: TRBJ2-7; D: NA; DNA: TGTGCCAGCAGCTTTGCAGGTTATATGGGCCGATACGAGCAGTACTTC; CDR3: CASSFAGYMGRYEQYF
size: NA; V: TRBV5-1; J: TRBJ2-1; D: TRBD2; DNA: TGCGCCAGCAGCTTGGCCGGAGCGGGAGGGGACAATGAGCAGTTCTTC; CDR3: CASSLAGAGGDNEQFF